This T cell receptor beta chain was observed in a study of prognosis after radiotherapy for stage I lung cancer. The wider study: Recruiting of stage I non-small cell lung cancer patients into the study occurred between early 2018 and 2019. Four to six patients had oligometastatic NSCLC after their primary tumor was surgically resected, and about 15 patients had newly diagnosed primary stage I lung tumors. Broader study findings: Counts of unique TCR clones fell following stereotactic body radiation therapy, median 10,088 versus 6,861.

This clonotype was counted only a few times. The antigen is not known. From genomic DNA, two-round multiplex PCR was used to amplify TCR beta CDR3. Each TRBV and TRBJ gene had its own primer in the first PCR round. TCRdb processed the multiplex PCR reads anew with MiXCR; each CDR3 protein has one entry. The sample includes 15,000 or so distinct CDR3 sequences, around 42% of them seen just once. Peripheral blood, about 6 milliliters per draw, was collected at each of two time points. This clonotype was obtained from a donor at least 50 years old with non-small cell lung cancer. The input for sequencing was PBMCs, taken before or after stereotactic body radiation therapy (not recorded which).

CDR3 bases: TGTGCCAGTAGTGTCGCAGGGGGCGCGGGCTACGAGCAGTACTTC. Its translation: CASSVAGGAGYEQYF. V usage is TRBV19 and J usage is TRBJ2-7; 8 nucleotides line up with TRBD1. Germline V gives CDR1 LNHDA, CDR2 SQIVND (reference sequence). This CDR3 is 15 amino acids long. Trimming at V came to 5 bases and at J to 3 bases, leaving 9 bases not matched to a gene. The full variable domain, completed using reference TRBV19 and TRBJ2-7, is DGGITQSPKYLFRKEGQNVTLSCEQNLNHDAMYWYRQDPGQGLRLIYYSQIVNDFQKGDIAEGYSVSREKKESFPLTVTSAQKNPTAFYLCASSVAGGAGYEQYFGPGTRLTVT.